This TCR beta chain was retrieved from a study of radiotherapy plus CTLA-4 blockade in lung cancer. Points from the study as a whole: Subsequent to radiotherapy plus ipilimumab, tumor-derived TCR clones underwent expansion in blood.

The CDR3 extends over 11 amino acids. V gave up 11 bases and J gave up 4 bases, with 11 bases separating them. The germline V gene encodes CDR1 SGHTA and CDR2 FQGNSA. Chemo-refractory metastatic non-small-cell lung cancer patients were treated with focal radiation plus CTLA-4 blockade with ipilimumab. TCRdb's table, derived via immunoSEQ multiplex PCR, lists solely in-frame clones and lacks some. Among approximately 60,000 clones listed, approximately 80% were seen once. Turning to this clone: As yet, its antigen is unknown.

This receptor was obtained from a human donor with non-small cell lung cancer who had a complete response to radiotherapy plus ipilimumab. The rearrangement uses TRBV7-2 and TRBJ1-2; unclear D gene. The specimen was peripheral blood, collected from a patient treated with radiotherapy plus ipilimumab. CDR3: CALRAFYGYTF. CDR3 nucleotides: TGTGCCCTTAGGGCCTTCTATGGCTACACCTTC.